Below, 22 T cell receptor beta chains from the same sample are listed, as sequenced in a study of blood T cells in healthy people across ages. The second PCR ran about 6 to 12 cycles with a sample-barcoded 5' primer and J-beta primers. TCRdb re-analysed the 5' RACE reads in MiXCR, keeping a single row per CDR3 protein. The table has 540,000 or so distinct CDR3 sequences, roughly a quarter seen once; the top ten hold under 20%. Sequences were obtained from blood. Receptor source: a woman in her 70s in good health.

The rearrangement joins TRBV3-1 to TRBJ2-3; 8 bases line up with TRBD2. The V segment lost 11 bases and the J segment 3 bases; nucleotides outside the gene matches: 7. Germline V lookup: CDR1 LGHDT, CDR2 YNNKEL (reference sequence). The CDR3 extends over 13 amino acids. CDR3 in DNA: TGTGCCGCGAGCGGGAGAGGGACAGATACGCAGTATTTT. Translation: CAASGRGTDTQYF.

This clonotype was detected only a few times. V usage is TRBV20-1 and J usage is TRBJ2-7, with TRBD1 as a possible D gene (6 bases). The V end was cut by 2 bases, the J end by 3 bases, with 20 bases between. This CDR3 spans 16 amino acids. From germline, CDR1 is DFQATT and CDR2 SNEGSKA (reference sequence). In nucleotides, the CDR3 is TGCAGTGCTAGACCACCCTCAGGACAGCGCGACTACGAGCAGTACTTC. This codes for CSARPPSGQRDYEQYF.

This clonotype was seen only a few times. The rearrangement uses TRBV29-1 and TRBJ2-5; the D is unclear. The CDR3 consists of 13 residues. CDR1 and CDR2 (germline): SQVTM, ANQGSEA. The germline V and J ends were trimmed by 6 bases and 4 bases, with 15 bases remaining between them. The CDR3 DNA sequence: TGCAGCGTGGCCTGGAGAGGCGGAGAGACCCAGTACTTC. It translates to CSVAWRGGETQYF.

The CDR3 reads CASSWDSRNYGYTF. The CDR3 DNA reads TGTGCCAGCAGCTGGGACAGTCGAAACTATGGCTACACCTTC. The rearrangement links TRBV7-2 to TRBJ1-2, with TRBD1 matching 7 bases. Trimming removed 4 bases from V and 2 bases from J; junction bases left unmatched: 4. The CDR3 extends over 14 amino acids. Germline V gene data show CDR1 as SGHTA and CDR2 as FQGNSA.

The V call is TRBV7-2, the J call TRBJ2-5; 8 bases fit TRBD2. Trimming took 6 bases from V and 5 from J; bases not matched to a gene: 5. Germline CDR1 is SGHTA and CDR2 is FQGNSA. CDR3 size: 13 residues. The CDR3 DNA follows: TGTGCCAGCAGACCCGGGGGGGCTGAGACCCAGTACTTC. Translating gives CASRPGGAETQYF.

V and J are TRBV18 and TRBJ1-1; 12 bases align to TRBD1. The junction had 4 bases not matched to a gene; V was cut back by 3 bases and J by 5 bases. Germline CDR1 reads KGHSH; CDR2 reads LQKENI. The CDR3 runs 15 residues. CDR3 nucleotide sequence: TGTGCCAGCTCACCGGGGACAGGGGGCGAGACTGAAGCTTTCTTT. It specifies CASSPGTGGETEAFF.

This clonotype was recorded once. A junction boundary mismatches the germline segment, possibly from a read error. This chain links TRBV12-3 or TRBV12-4 with TRBJ1-6; 8 nucleotides line up with TRBD1. This CDR3 contains 14 residues. CDR3 region: CASSPDRVISPLHF. The CDR3, as DNA: TGTGCTAGCAGCCCGGACAGGGTCATTTCACCCCTCCACTTT.

This rearrangement joins TRBV7-9 to TRBJ1-3, with TRBD1 identical over 9 bases. The CDR3 spans 15 residues. CDR1 is SEHNR, CDR2 FQNEAQ, per germline (reference sequence). The junction had 1 base not matched to a gene; V was cut back by 0 bases and J by 4 bases. In DNA form, the CDR3 reads TGTGCCAGCAGCTTAGCCGGGACAGGGGGAAACACCATATATTTT. It translates to CASSLAGTGGNTIYF.

Only a few counts were recorded for this clonotype. The chain recombines TRBV10-3 with TRBJ2-5, with D perhaps matching TRBD2 (5 bases). This CDR3 is 15 amino acids long. The V gene lost 0 bases and the J gene lost 9 bases, with 17 bases spanning the gap. Germline V lookup: CDR1 ENHRY, CDR2 SYGVKD. The CDR3 DNA is TGTGCCATCAGTGAGTCGGGCGGACCGCCGAGGGCCCAGTACTTC. It translates to CAISESGGPPRAQYF.

This sequence joins TRBV6-5 and TRBJ2-7; 9 bases agree with TRBD2. Germline CDR1 reads MNHEY; CDR2 reads SVGAGI. After removal of 11 bases from V and 7 bases from J, the junction contained 9 bases not matched to a gene. The CDR3 extends over 12 amino acids. CDR3 DNA sequence: TGTGCCTGCGGGGGGGGCCTGAGGGAGCAGTACTTC. Translating gives CACGGGLREQYF.

This clonotype was counted between two and nine times. The rearrangement uses TRBV5-1 and TRBJ2-5; TRBD1 matches 8 bases. With V trimmed by 7 bases and J by 3 bases, 8 bases remained unmatched. CDR3 length: 14 residues. In germline, CDR1 is SGHRS, CDR2 YFSETQ. For the CDR3, the DNA is TGCGCCAGCCACAGGAGACAGGGGAAAGAGACCCAGTACTTC. Its translation is CASHRRQGKETQYF.

This clonotype was detected a few times. CDR3 loop: CASSLQGRNSNQPQHF. CDR3 nucleotides: TGTGCCAGCAGTTTGCAGGGAAGAAATAGCAATCAGCCCCAGCATTTT. V gene TRBV27 combines with J gene TRBJ1-5; tentative D call: TRBD1 (5 bases). This CDR3 has 16 amino acids. The V end lost 3 bases, the J end lost 0 bases, and 12 bases lay between the germline ends. The germline gives CDR1 MNHEY, CDR2 SMNVEV (reference sequence).

The rearrangement uses TRBV6-1 and TRBJ2-7; weak D call: TRBD1 (6 bases). V lost 8 bases, J lost 2 bases, and 16 bases lay in between. CDR1 and CDR2 (germline): MNHNS, SASEGT. The CDR3 has 14 residues. The CDR3 region has the DNA TGTGCCAGCCGCGCCCAGGACAGAACCTACGAGCAGTACTTC. It specifies CASRAQDRTYEQYF.

This clonotype showed up just once. The rearrangement uses TRBV6-1 and TRBJ2-5; 14 nucleotides align to TRBD2. TRBJ2-7 matches the DNA end more closely, so the J call is doubtful. The germline V gene encodes CDR1 MNHNS and CDR2 SASEGT. CDR3 length: 16 amino acids. The CDR3 DNA reads as TGTGCCAGCCAGAGAGGACTAGCGGGAGGAGGATACGAGCAGTACTTC. Translating it yields CASQRGLAGGGYEQYF.

This chain joins TRBV12-3 or TRBV12-4 and TRBJ2-7; 9 nucleotides match TRBD2. The CDR3 runs 14 residues. The V gene end was trimmed by 6 bases and the J gene end by 5 bases; junction bases not matched to a gene: 8. The CDR3 region has the DNA TGTGCCAGCAGCGTTGCGGGGGGGCTTAACGAGCAGTACTTC. Protein sequence: CASSVAGGLNEQYF.

V and J are TRBV27 and TRBJ2-7; D ambiguous. Germline V gives CDR1 MNHEY, CDR2 SMNVEV (reference sequence). This CDR3 contains 14 residues. The ends were cut back, 0 bases at V and 3 bases at J, with 9 bases in the middle. The CDR3 DNA reads TGTGCCAGCAGTTTATCTTTCTCCCTCTACGAGCAGTACTTC. This encodes CASSLSFSLYEQYF.

This chain uses TRBV5-1 with TRBJ2-5, with 8 bases fitting TRBD2. V was clipped by 0 bases and J by 11 bases; unmatched bases: 12. The CDR3 has 15 residues. Germline loops: CDR1 SGHRS, CDR2 YFSETQ. The CDR3 bases are TGCGCCAGCAGCTTGGATCCGGGGGGGCTGAGTGAGCAGTACTTC. This sequence encodes CASSLDPGGLSEQYF.

The rearrangement uses TRBV5-1 and TRBJ2-7; D might be TRBD2 (6 bases). The CDR3 is 14 amino acids. Germline lookup yields CDR1 SGHRS and CDR2 YFSETQ. The V gene lost 6 bases and the J gene lost 0 bases, with 13 bases spanning the gap. The CDR3 loop reads CASTTERASYEQYV. The CDR3 DNA reads as TGCGCCAGCACCACTGAGCGGGCCTCCTACGAGCAGTACGTC.

V and J are TRBV11-2 and TRBJ2-5, with TRBD2 identical over 8 bases. The CDR3 has 14 amino acids. V was pared by 8 bases and J by 2 bases, with 7 bases of the junction left unmatched. Germline CDR1 is SGHAT and CDR2 is FQNNGV. The CDR3 protein is CASGPTSGQETQYF. The DNA for the CDR3 is TGTGCCAGCGGCCCAACTAGCGGACAAGAGACCCAGTACTTC. Filled out from reference TRBV11-2 and TRBJ2-5, the complete variable domain reads EAGVAQSPRYKIIEKRQSVAFWCNPISGHATLYWYQQILGQGPKLLIQFQNNGVVDDSQLPKDRFSAERLKGVDSTLKIQPAKLEDSAVYLCASGPTSGQETQYFGPGTRLLVL.

V gene TRBV19 combines with J gene TRBJ2-2; D possibly uses TRBD1 or TRBD2 (5 bases each). The V gene lost 5 bases and the J gene lost 13 bases, with 17 bases spanning the gap. CDR3 size: 13 residues. Germline assignment: CDR1 LNHDA and CDR2 SQIVND (reference sequence). CDR3 region: CASSPPTPRGLFF. The CDR3 DNA follows: TGTGCCAGTAGTCCTCCGACACCGAGGGGGCTGTTTTTT.

This clonotype was seen a few times. The rearrangement joins TRBV5-1 to TRBJ2-2, with 11 bases aligning to TRBD2. The CDR3 length is 16 residues. After removal of 2 bases from V and 1 base from J, the junction contained 1 base not matched to a gene. CDR1 is SGHRS, CDR2 YFSETQ, per germline. The CDR3 nucleotides read TGCGCCAGCAGCTTCCTAGCGGGGGGGAACACCGGGGAGCTGTTTTTT. Translating it yields CASSFLAGGNTGELFF.

At least ten counts were recorded for this clonotype. The chain joins TRBV2 to TRBJ2-6; 8 nucleotides align to TRBD2. Germline V lookup: CDR1 SNHLY, CDR2 FYNNEI. Trimming at V came to 3 bases and at J to 4 bases, leaving 8 bases not matched to a gene. The CDR3 extends over 17 amino acids. In DNA form, the CDR3 reads TGTGCCAGCAGTGAGCGGGGGGCACTCTCCGGGGCCAACGTCCTGACTTTC. Its translation is CASSERGALSGANVLTF.